This passage covers 15 T cell receptor beta chains from one sample sequenced in a study of cytomegalovirus exposure and HLA in healthy donors. Produced via immunoSEQ multiplex PCR; TCRdb's table is partial and in-frame only. The repertoire holds tens of thousands of clones, with around 82% as singletons. Sequenced material: PBMCs. These receptor sequences come from a woman younger than 35 in good health and CMV-seropositive.

The CDR3 reads CASSEESGGARETQYF. The CDR3 coding sequence is TGTGCCAGCAGTGAAGAAAGCGGGGGGGCCCGAGAGACCCAGTACTTC. The chain carries TRBV6-1 and TRBJ2-5, with 10 bases lining up with TRBD2. Trimming removed 1 base from V and 4 bases from J; junction bases left unmatched: 6. The CDR3 has 16 amino acids. CDR1 and CDR2 (germline): MNHNS, SASEGT.

This rearrangement joins TRBV28 to TRBJ2-2; the match to TRBD1 covers 7 bases. Germline CDR1 is MDHEN and CDR2 is SYDVKM. Unmatched junction bases numbered 4, after V lost 5 bases and J lost 4 bases. The CDR3 loop spans 14 amino acids. CDR3 in DNA: TGTGCCAGCAGTATCGGACAGGTCACCGGGGAGCTGTTTTTT. Protein sequence: CASSIGQVTGELFF.

The rearrangement uses TRBV6-5 and TRBJ2-7; 13 positions agree with TRBD2. In germline, CDR1 is MNHEY, CDR2 SVGAGI. J lost 2 bases, V lost 6 bases, and 4 bases had no gene match. CDR3 size: 15 residues. The CDR3: CASRRLAGGTYEQYF. The CDR3 DNA reads as TGTGCCAGCAGGAGACTAGCGGGGGGAACCTACGAGCAGTACTTC.

The chain is built from TRBV6-6 and TRBJ2-1; D uncertain. V was trimmed by 8 bases and J by 8 bases, leaving 19 bases between them. CDR1 and CDR2 (germline): MNHNY, SVGAGI (reference sequence). The CDR3 sequence is 14 residues long. The CDR3 spells CASVRVTTDHEQFF. CDR3 nucleotide sequence: TGTGCCAGCGTCCGGGTCACGACCGACCATGAGCAGTTCTTC.

V and J are TRBV29-1 and TRBJ2-7, with 9 bases lining up with TRBD1. The germline V gene has CDR1 SQVTM and CDR2 ANQGSEA. With 5 bases clipped from V and 2 bases from J, the junction kept 4 bases outside the gene matches. This CDR3 comprises 13 residues. For the CDR3, the DNA is TGCAGCGTTCCCGGGACAGGGACCTACGAGCAGTACTTC. It codes for CSVPGTGTYEQYF.

This chain connects TRBV4-3 to TRBJ2-1; possible D gene TRBD1, 5 bases. The germline V gene encodes CDR1 LGHNA and CDR2 YSLEER. Trimming shortened V by 4 bases and J by 5 bases, and 18 bases separated the two germline ends. This CDR3 is 16 amino acids long. The CDR3 sequence: CASSPYSAGLNNEQFF. CDR3 bases: TGCGCCAGCAGCCCCTATTCGGCAGGGCTAAACAATGAGCAGTTCTTC.

The V gene is TRBV7-8, the J gene TRBJ1-2, with D perhaps matching TRBD1 (5 bases). Germline V gives CDR1 SGHVS, CDR2 FQNEAQ. The ends were cut back, 5 bases at V and 3 bases at J, with 13 bases in the middle. The CDR3 contains 14 residues. CDR3 bases: TGTGCCAGCAGCCTAAGGCGGGGGGACTATGGCTACACCTTC. Its protein is CASSLRRGDYGYTF.

The CDR3 DNA follows: TGTGCCTGGAGATACACAGATACGCAGTATTTT. This translates into CAWRYTDTQYF. V and J are TRBV30 and TRBJ2-3; D remains unclear. The CDR3 covers 11 residues. Germline V CDR1 and CDR2: GTSNPN, SVGIG (reference sequence). V was pared by 3 bases and J by 2 bases, with 3 bases between.

The chain employs TRBV19 and TRBJ2-1, with D uncertain. V gave up 1 base and J gave up 3 bases, with 10 bases separating them. The CDR3 has 15 amino acids. Per germline, CDR1 LNHDA and CDR2 SQIVND (reference sequence). DNA of the CDR3: TGTGCCAGTAGTATAGCCCAGCGCCGCTACAATGAGCAGTTCTTC. Protein sequence: CASSIAQRRYNEQFF.

V usage is TRBV4-1 and J usage is TRBJ2-2, with TRBD1 as a possible D gene (5 bases). Germline V gene lookup returns CDR1 MGHRA and CDR2 YSYEKL. The CDR3 loop spans 16 amino acids. The V and J ends lost 0 bases and 5 bases respectively, with 13 bases between them. This chain's CDR3 is CASSQDRAGWTGELFF. Written as DNA, the CDR3 is TGCGCCAGCAGCCAAGATCGCGCAGGGTGGACCGGGGAGCTGTTTTTT.

The chain is built from TRBV5-1 and TRBJ1-2; 8 nucleotides agree with TRBD1. Looked up from germline, CDR1 is SGHRS and CDR2 is YFSETQ. The CDR3 has 16 amino acids. Losses at the gene ends were 0 bases for V and 0 bases for J; bases not matched to a gene: 4. The CDR3 loop reads CASSLAMTGANYGYTF. In DNA form, the CDR3 reads TGCGCCAGCAGCTTGGCCATGACAGGGGCTAACTATGGCTACACCTTC.

The chain has TRBV30 and TRBJ1-3; no firm D call. V lost 8 bases to trimming and J lost 1 base, with 12 bases between them. The CDR3 is 13 residues long. Per germline, CDR1 GTSNPN and CDR2 SVGIG (reference sequence). CDR3 nucleotides: TGTGCCCGGACCTCGGGGTCTGGAAACACCATATATTTT. This codes for CARTSGSGNTIYF. Full variable domain (remainder filled in from reference TRBV30 and TRBJ1-3): SQTIHQWPATLVQPVGSPLSLECTVEGTSNPNLYWYRQAAGRGLQLLFYSVGIGQISSEVPQNLSASRPQDRQFILSSKKLLLSDSGFYLCARTSGSGNTIYFGEGSWLTVV.

The chain employs TRBV6-4 and TRBJ1-5, with no clear D. Germline CDR1 MRHNA, CDR2 SNTAGT. Between the trimmed V and J ends, which lost 4 bases and 3 bases, there was a span of 7 bases. This CDR3 is built from 13 residues. The CDR3 DNA follows: TGTGCCAGCAGTGCCGGGATCAATCAGCCCCAGCATTTT. Amino acids: CASSAGINQPQHF.

The rearrangement links TRBV7-2 to TRBJ2-7; 8 nucleotides line up with TRBD1. Germline CDR1 SGHTA, CDR2 FQGNSA. The ends lost 4 bases at V and 2 bases at J; junction bases unmatched: 4. This CDR3 region has 14 residues. CDR3 amino acids: CASSSDRGTYEQYF. The DNA of the CDR3 is TGTGCCAGCAGCTCAGACAGGGGTACCTACGAGCAGTACTTC.

A single count supports this clone. The chain recombines TRBV28 with TRBJ2-7; possibly TRBD2 for D (6 bases). CDR3 length equals 16 residues. V was cut by 7 bases and J by 0 bases, with 19 bases left in between. CDR1 is MDHEN and CDR2 is SYDVKM in the germline V gene. The CDR3 loop reads CASNPKGARGSYEQYF. The CDR3 DNA reads as TGTGCCAGCAATCCCAAGGGCGCGCGGGGCTCCTACGAGCAGTACTTC.